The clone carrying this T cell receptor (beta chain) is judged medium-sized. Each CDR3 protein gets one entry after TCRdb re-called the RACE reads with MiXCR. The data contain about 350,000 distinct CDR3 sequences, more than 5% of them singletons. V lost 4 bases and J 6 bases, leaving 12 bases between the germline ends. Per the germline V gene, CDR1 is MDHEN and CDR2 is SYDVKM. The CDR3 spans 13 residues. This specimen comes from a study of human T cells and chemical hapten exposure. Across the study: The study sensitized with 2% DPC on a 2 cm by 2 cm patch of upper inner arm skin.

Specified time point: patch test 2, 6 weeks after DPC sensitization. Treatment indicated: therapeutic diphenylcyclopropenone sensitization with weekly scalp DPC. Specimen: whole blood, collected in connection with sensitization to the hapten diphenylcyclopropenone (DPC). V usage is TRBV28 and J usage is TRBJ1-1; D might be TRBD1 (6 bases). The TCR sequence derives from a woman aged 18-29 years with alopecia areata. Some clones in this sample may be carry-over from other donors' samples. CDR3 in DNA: TGTGCCAGCAGTTGGACAGTTAGCTCTGAAGCTTTCTTT. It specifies CASSWTVSSEAFF.